This entry lists 12 T cell receptor beta chains sequenced from one sample in a study of naive and memory T cell subsets. Ligated cDNA underwent four rounds of PCR with nested alpha and beta constant region primers and SP2. Each CDR3 protein gets one entry after TCRdb re-called the 5' RACE reads with MiXCR. This repertoire shows about 48,000 distinct CDR3 sequences, 4.7% found once; its top ten account for about 0.8%. An oligonucleotide containing a UMI was ligated to the 3' end of TCR cDNA. These receptors were taken from a female donor in good health.

This clonotype was observed at least ten times. The J gene is TRBJ2-1, the V gene TRBV29-1, with TRBD2 matching over 8 bases. V dropped 2 bases and J dropped 8; count of bases not matched to a gene: 14. The CDR3 runs 16 residues. Germline V gives CDR1 SQVTM, CDR2 ANQGSEA. Here the CDR3 DNA reads TGCAGCGTTGAATATTTAGCGGGGAGGAGTAGAGATGAGCAGTTCTTC. Amino acids: CSVEYLAGRSRDEQFF.

This clonotype occurred many times. The chain joins TRBV6-5 to TRBJ2-7, with no clear D. Looked up from germline, CDR1 is MNHEY and CDR2 is SVGAGI. CDR3 length: 15 amino acids. The ends were cut back, 2 bases at V and 6 bases at J, with 17 bases in the middle. The CDR3 loop reads CASSYGGRSYAEQYF. The CDR3 DNA sequence: TGTGCCAGCAGTTACGGTGGCCGATCCTACGCCGAGCAGTACTTC.

This clonotype occurred many times. The V gene is TRBV28, the J gene TRBJ2-1; 8 bases map to TRBD2. J gave up 3 bases and V 8 bases, and 18 bases lay outside the gene matches. CDR3 size: 18 residues. Germline V CDR1 and CDR2: MDHEN, SYDVKM. The CDR3 spells CASHDTSIFSGIYNEQFF. The DNA of the CDR3 is TGTGCCAGCCACGACACTTCCATTTTTAGCGGGATCTACAATGAGCAGTTCTTC. The whole variable domain, remainder taken from reference TRBV28 and TRBJ2-1, is DVKVTQSSRYLVKRTGEKVFLECVQDMDHENMFWYRQDPGLGLRLIYFSYDVKMKEKGDIPEGYSVSREKKERFSLILESASTNQTSMYLCASHDTSIFSGIYNEQFFGPGTRLTVL.

J is TRBJ2-3 and V is TRBV5-4, with 9 bases aligning to TRBD1. Germline CDR1 reads SGHNT; CDR2 reads YYREEE (reference sequence). With V trimmed by 4 bases and J by 2 bases, 8 bases remained unmatched. The CDR3 runs 16 residues. The DNA of the CDR3 is TGTGCCAGCAGCAGCCCGGGACAGGGAATCACAGATACGCAGTATTTT. It codes for CASSSPGQGITDTQYF. The entire variable domain, with the rest obtained from reference TRBV5-4 and TRBJ2-3, is as follows: ETGVTQSPTHLIKTRGQQVTLRCSSQSGHNTVSWYQQALGQGPQFIFQYYREEENGRGNFPPRFSGLQFPNYSSELNVNALELDDSALYLCASSSPGQGITDTQYFGPGTRLTVL.

This clonotype was counted many times. V usage is TRBV4-2 and J usage is TRBJ2-1; 9 bases fit TRBD2. J gave up 3 bases and V 1 base, and 13 bases lay outside the gene matches. This CDR3 has 19 residues. CDR1 and CDR2 (germline): LGHNA, YNFKEQ. The CDR3 DNA is TGTGCCAGCAGCCAAGGACCTCGCCGGGCTAGCGGGATCTACAATGAGCAGTTCTTC. Translation gives CASSQGPRRASGIYNEQFF.

This clonotype was counted at least ten times. J is TRBJ2-5 and V is TRBV7-9; TRBD1 matches at 8 bases. CDR1 and CDR2 from the germline V gene are SEHNR and FQNEAQ (reference sequence). Trimming took 8 bases from V and 7 from J; bases not matched to a gene: 15. The CDR3 length is 15 residues. The CDR3, as DNA: TGTGCCAGCTCCTTAGTCAGGGGGCGAGGTGGGACCCAGTACTTC. Its translation: CASSLVRGRGGTQYF.

This clonotype was observed a handful of times. The rearrangement uses TRBV11-1 and TRBJ2-1; D unclear. V was shortened by 7 bases and J by 7 bases, with 17 bases between the two germline ends. Germline V gene lookup returns CDR1 SGHAT and CDR2 FQDESV (reference sequence). This CDR3 contains 14 residues. The CDR3 sequence is CASTQKTWTNEQFF. CDR3 bases: TGTGCCAGCACCCAAAAAACATGGACGAATGAGCAGTTCTTC.

The chain is built from TRBV12-3 or TRBV12-4 and TRBJ1-2, with 12 bases matching TRBD1. The J segment lost 12 bases and the V segment lost 0 bases, leaving 23 bases of the junction unmatched. This CDR3 has 20 amino acids. For the CDR3, the DNA is TGTGCCAGCAGTTTAGCCCCCTGGGACAGGGGGCCACCCTGGGCAGGAGGCGACACCTTC. Its protein product is CASSLAPWDRGPPWAGGDTF.

There are many counts of this clonotype. V is TRBV30 and J is TRBJ1-2; D is unresolved. The CDR3 has 15 residues. CDR1 GTSNPN and CDR2 SVGIG come from the germline V gene (reference sequence). Between the trimmed V and J ends, which lost 2 bases and 2 bases, there was a span of 15 bases. The CDR3 loop reads CAWSLVRVSNYGYTF. Written as DNA, the CDR3 is TGTGCCTGGAGTCTAGTAAGAGTGTCGAACTATGGCTACACCTTC.

This clonotype was seen ten or more times. The J gene is TRBJ2-5, the V gene TRBV20-1; 10 nucleotides line up with TRBD2. This CDR3 comprises 15 residues. CDR1 is DFQATT and CDR2 is SNEGSKA in the germline V gene (reference sequence). J lost 3 bases, V lost 6 bases, and 10 bases had no gene match. The CDR3 is CSATGAGGKEETQYF. In DNA form, the CDR3 reads TGCAGTGCAACAGGAGCGGGGGGGAAGGAAGAGACCCAGTACTTC.

Notes on this clonotype: Being one base from a much bigger clone, this may be a read error. The chain links TRBV20-1 to TRBJ2-7; 7 bases are a match to TRBD2. CDR3 size: 14 residues. Germline CDR1 is DFQATT and CDR2 is SNEGSKA (reference sequence). The trim removed 1 base at V and 6 bases at J, leaving 9 bases unmatched. The CDR3 nucleotides are TGCAGTGCTAGAGTGCGGGGAGGGCGGGGCGAGCAGTACTTC. Encoded protein: CSARVRGGRGEQYF.

This clonotype came up many times. The genes are TRBV7-2 and TRBJ1-1, with 8 bases that match TRBD1. The germline gives CDR1 SGHTA, CDR2 FQGNSA. There are 14 residues in the CDR3. J gave up 4 bases and V 5 bases, and 6 bases lay outside the gene matches. Here the CDR3 DNA reads TGTGCCAGCAGCATTAGGACAGGGTCCACTGAAGCTTTCTTT. The encoded protein is CASSIRTGSTEAFF.